This T cell receptor beta chain was identified during a study of T-cell memory formation after mild COVID-19. General observations from the study: Day 15 to 85 contractors were CD4/CD8 balanced; later expanders leaned CD4+.

This clonotype was observed a few times. Its matching antigen is unknown. TCRdb fed the 5' RACE reads into MiXCR, producing one record per CDR3 protein. The data show a few hundred thousand distinct CDR3 sequences, over 8.5% seen once. The V gene's germline CDR1 is SGHRS and CDR2 YFSETQ. Losses at the gene ends were 3 bases for V and 4 bases for J; bases not matched to a gene: 9. This CDR3 spans 18 amino acids. The material sequenced was PBMCs or a T cell subset sorted from them (not recorded which). This sequence joins TRBV5-1 and TRBJ2-3; 15 bases fit TRBD2. This receptor was identified in a young man who had mild COVID-19 (a few samples of this study predate the infection). Cell type and time point are not known. The CDR3 sequence is CASSSRTSGGAGSDTQYF. The CDR3 DNA reads TGCGCCAGCAGCTCTCGGACTAGCGGGGGGGCTGGATCAGATACGCAGTATTTT.